The 18 T cell receptor beta chains below all came from one sample that was sequenced in a study of identifying expanded T cells in peripheral blood. This table comes from immunoSEQ multiplex PCR, and its TCRdb copy is limited to in-frame clones, with some not included. The profile shows tens of thousands of clones, approximately 89% of them singletons. Sequences were obtained from blood. These receptors were taken from a person aged 18 to 70 in good health.

Details on this clone: A much more abundant neighbour one base away suggests this may be a read error. Other DNA sequences in this specimen translate into the identical CDR3. This sequence joins TRBV5-5 and TRBJ1-1, with D perhaps matching TRBD1 (6 bases). Germline loops: CDR1 SGHKS, CDR2 YYEKEE (reference sequence). There are 14 residues in the CDR3. CDR3 coding DNA: TGTGCTAGCAGCCACATGACAGGGAACACTGAAGCTTTCTTT. It specifies CASSHMTGNTEAFF. The full variable domain, rest sourced from reference TRBV5-5 and TRBJ1-1, is DAGVTQSPTHLIKTRGQQVTLRCSPISGHKSVSWYQQVLGQGPQFIFQYYEKEERGRGNFPDRFSARQFPNYSSELNVNALLLGDSALYLCASSHMTGNTEAFFGQGTRLTVV.

This chain uses TRBV25-1 with TRBJ2-2; 9 nucleotides align to TRBD1. Germline V CDR1 and CDR2: MGHDK, SYGVNS. The CDR3 runs to 16 residues. After removal of 5 bases from V and 3 bases from J, the junction contained 7 bases not matched to a gene. This CDR3 reads CASSLRGTGYTGELFF. CDR3 DNA sequence: TGTGCCAGCAGTCTCCGGGGGACAGGGTACACCGGGGAGCTGTTTTTT.

The chain links TRBV27 to TRBJ1-4; D is uncertain. V lost 5 bases, J lost 3 bases, and 7 bases lay in between. The CDR3 contains 13 residues. Germline assignment: CDR1 MNHEY and CDR2 SMNVEV (reference sequence). The CDR3 DNA reads TGTGCCAGCAGTGCGAGGGCTAATGAAAAACTGTTTTTT. The encoded protein is CASSARANEKLFF.

The J gene is TRBJ2-2, the V gene TRBV10-3; D is unclear. The CDR3 is 14 residues long. The germline CDR1 and CDR2 sequences are ENHRY and SYGVKD. V was cut by 7 bases and J by 1 base, with 10 bases left in between. The CDR3 coding sequence is TGTGCCATCACAGGCAGCCTGAACACCGGGGAGCTGTTTTTT. This translates into CAITGSLNTGELFF.

The V gene is TRBV9, the J gene TRBJ1-2; D is perhaps TRBD1 (5 bases). From germline, CDR1 is SGDLS and CDR2 YYNGEE. The CDR3 loop spans 13 amino acids. The V gene lost 4 bases and the J gene lost 5 bases, with 12 bases spanning the gap. For the CDR3, the DNA is TGTGCCAGCAGCCCCAGGGATGGGTATGGCTACACCTTC. Translating it yields CASSPRDGYGYTF.

V and J are TRBV6-1 and TRBJ2-3; D might be TRBD1 (6 bases). Germline V gene data show CDR1 as MNHNS and CDR2 as SASEGT. There are 15 residues in the CDR3. V lost 3 bases and J lost 6, with 16 bases in between. In DNA, the CDR3 is TGTGCCAGCAGTGACGCTTCACAGGGTCCCGATACGCAGTATTTT. Residues: CASSDASQGPDTQYF.

The chain carries TRBV19 and TRBJ1-2; no firm D call. The CDR3 length is 12 residues. The germline CDR1 and CDR2 sequences are LNHDA and SQIVND (reference sequence). V was trimmed by 9 bases and J by 6 bases, leaving 14 bases between them. As DNA, the CDR3 is TGTGCCAGGGGAAATGGGCTAGATGGCTACACCTTC. It is translated as CARGNGLDGYTF.

The J gene is TRBJ2-1, the V gene TRBV6-5; D ambiguous. V lost 6 bases, J lost 9 bases, and 15 bases lay in between. This CDR3 spans 13 amino acids. The V gene's germline CDR1 is MNHEY and CDR2 SVGAGI. The CDR3: CASSLRGLGEQFF. The CDR3 bases are TGTGCCAGCAGCCTAAGAGGCCTTGGTGAGCAGTTCTTC.

This clone was seen many times. This chain joins TRBV6-4 and TRBJ2-3; the match to TRBD2 covers 7 bases. Germline V gene lookup returns CDR1 MRHNA and CDR2 SNTAGT. CDR3 length equals 15 residues. The V and J ends lost 2 bases and 4 bases, in that order; junction bases with no gene match: 6. The CDR3 nucleotides read TGTGCCAGCAGTGACCGGGCGGGGGAGGCAGATACGCAGTATTTT. Amino acids: CASSDRAGEADTQYF.

The chain carries TRBV11-2 and TRBJ2-1; possible D gene TRBD1, 5 bases. Germline values: CDR1 SGHAT, CDR2 FQNNGV. The CDR3 is 15 residues long. The V end lost 3 bases, the J end lost 5 bases, and 14 bases lay between the germline ends. The chain's CDR3 is CASSFRVGIDNEQFF. The DNA for the CDR3 is TGTGCCAGCAGCTTCAGGGTAGGAATAGACAATGAGCAGTTCTTC.

The chain uses TRBV5-1 and TRBJ1-4; 8 nucleotides line up with TRBD1. This CDR3 spans 15 amino acids. The V gene's germline CDR1 is SGHRS and CDR2 YFSETQ. V dropped 3 bases and J dropped 7; count of bases not matched to a gene: 8. The CDR3 coding sequence is TGCGCCAGCAGCTCCTCACAGGGGGAAGGTGAAAAACTGTTTTTT. This codes for CASSSSQGEGEKLFF.

The sample holds a few counts of this clone. V is TRBV7-9 and J is TRBJ2-3, with TRBD2 matching over 9 bases. Germline values: CDR1 SEHNR, CDR2 FQNEAQ (reference sequence). The CDR3 totals 15 residues. V was pared by 5 bases and J by 5 bases, with 8 bases of the junction left unmatched. CDR3 coding DNA: TGTGCCAGCAGCCGTAGCGGGAGTGCCCTAGATACGCAGTATTTT. Encoded protein: CASSRSGSALDTQYF.

The rearrangement links TRBV7-9 to TRBJ2-7; D not resolved. CDR3 length equals 12 residues. CDR1 SEHNR and CDR2 FQNEAQ come from the germline V gene (reference sequence). The germline V and J ends were trimmed by 3 bases and 2 bases, with 5 bases remaining between them. The CDR3 spells CASSLGTYEQYF. As DNA, the CDR3 is TGTGCCAGCAGCTTGGGGACCTACGAGCAGTACTTC.

A single count supports this clone. V is TRBV11-2 and J is TRBJ2-5, with D possibly being TRBD1 or TRBD2 (5 bases each). Between the trimmed V and J ends, which lost 4 bases and 5 bases, there was a span of 14 bases. The CDR3 runs 14 residues. Germline V gene lookup returns CDR1 SGHAT and CDR2 FQNNGV. CDR3: CASSSRSWGETQYF. CDR3 nucleotides: TGTGCCAGCAGCTCGAGGTCTTGGGGGGAGACCCAGTACTTC.

V and J are TRBV7-9 and TRBJ2-2; 12 nucleotides align to TRBD1. The germline gives CDR1 SEHNR, CDR2 FQNEAQ (reference sequence). J lost 1 base, V lost 5 bases, and 11 bases had no gene match. The CDR3 loop spans 19 amino acids. DNA for the CDR3: TGTGCCAGCAGCCCCATCCCGGGACAGGGGGCTCAGAACACCGGGGAGCTGTTTTTT. Residues: CASSPIPGQGAQNTGELFF.

This clone is medium-sized. The chain carries TRBV27 and TRBJ2-2; no definite D call. The CDR3 is 13 residues long. V lost 3 bases, J lost 5 bases, and 7 bases lay in between. Per the germline V gene, CDR1 is MNHEY and CDR2 is SMNVEV (reference sequence). The CDR3 sequence: CASSLSETGELFF. The CDR3 DNA reads TGTGCCAGCAGTTTGTCAGAGACCGGGGAGCTGTTTTTT.

This clone came up a few times. This chain connects TRBV6-6 to TRBJ2-7; perhaps TRBD1 as D (6 bases). The CDR3 is 12 residues long. The germline gives CDR1 MNHNY, CDR2 SVGAGI (reference sequence). Between the trimmed V and J ends, which lost 6 bases and 5 bases, there was a span of 11 bases. CDR3: CASRLGAHEQYF. CDR3 bases: TGTGCCAGCAGGCTGGGGGCTCACGAGCAGTACTTC.

The gene calls are TRBV11-2 and TRBJ2-3; no firm D call. The CDR3 extends over 13 amino acids. CDR1 is SGHAT and CDR2 is FQNNGV in the germline V gene. With 1 base removed from V and 5 bases from J, the gap between germline ends came to 7 bases. This CDR3 is CASSLGRGDTQYF. The CDR3 region has the DNA TGTGCCAGCAGCTTAGGGAGAGGAGATACGCAGTATTTT.